The 28 T cell receptor beta chains given below trace back to one sample, sequenced in a study of shared clonotypes between healthy human individuals. Method: immunoSEQ multiplex PCR; TCRdb's copy keeps in-frame clones and lacks some. Of approximately 1.1 million clones in the sample, about four fifths were seen once. Sequenced input: memory CD4+ T cells from PBMCs. The subset is: CD45RA-negative fraction. Receptors were obtained from a young man in good health. Some clones in this sample may be carry-over from other donors' samples.

This chain uses TRBV27 with TRBJ1-1, with D unclear. The CDR3 covers 11 residues. Trimming shortened V by 5 bases and J by 6 bases, and 7 bases separated the two germline ends. Germline CDR1 is MNHEY and CDR2 is SMNVEV (reference sequence). In nucleotides, the CDR3 is TGTGCCAGCAGTCCCCGTCCTGAAGCTTTCTTT. It yields the protein CASSPRPEAFF.

This clone appeared once. This rearrangement joins TRBV7-2 to TRBJ1-2; unclear D gene. Germline CDR1 and CDR2: SGHTA and FQGNSA. V shed 1 base and J shed 8 bases, with 11 bases lying between them. CDR3 length: 13 residues. The CDR3 DNA reads as TGTGCCAGCAGCTTAGTGGGCGTCTGGGGCTACACCTTC. It yields the protein CASSLVGVWGYTF.

This sequence joins TRBV4-1 and TRBJ1-3; D uncertain. The germline V gene has CDR1 MGHRA and CDR2 YSYEKL. This CDR3 region has 14 residues. V lost 4 bases, J lost 0 bases, and 7 bases lay in between. CDR3 residues: CASSRLFSGNTIYF. The CDR3 DNA reads as TGCGCCAGCAGCCGATTATTCTCTGGAAACACCATATATTTT.

The chain combines TRBV28 with TRBJ2-3; 7 nucleotides align to TRBD2. Germline trimming cut 2 bases from V and 1 base from J; bases unmatched to any gene: 9. The CDR3 has 17 residues. Germline V CDR1 and CDR2: MDHEN, SYDVKM. CDR3 nucleotides: TGTGCCAGCAGTTTAGGGGCTAGCGGACGACGCACAGATACGCAGTATTTT. This sequence encodes CASSLGASGRRTDTQYF.

This clone has just a few counts. This sequence joins TRBV19 and TRBJ1-4; TRBD1 is a possible D gene (6 bases). V was shortened by 6 bases and J by 0 bases, with 11 bases between the two germline ends. The V gene's germline CDR1 is LNHDA and CDR2 SQIVND (reference sequence). CDR3 length: 15 amino acids. The CDR3 DNA reads TGTGCCAGTAGGCCCCACAGGGCAACTAATGAAAAACTGTTTTTT. Protein product: CASRPHRATNEKLFF.

The chain joins TRBV10-1 to TRBJ2-3, with TRBD2 matching 10 bases. The trim removed 3 bases at V and 4 bases at J, leaving 7 bases unmatched. Germline CDR1 is WNHNN and CDR2 is SYGVQD (reference sequence). This CDR3 region has 16 residues. CDR3 sequence: CASSEGSGRAADTQYF. Here the CDR3 DNA reads TGCGCCAGCAGTGAAGGCAGCGGGAGGGCCGCAGATACGCAGTATTTT.

The rearrangement links TRBV28 to TRBJ2-2, with no clear D. The CDR3 spans 13 residues. Germline assignment: CDR1 MDHEN and CDR2 SYDVKM. Trimming stripped 8 bases from V and 0 bases from J, with 7 bases between. The CDR3 nucleotides read TGTGCCAGCGAGCGACCGAACACCGGGGAGCTGTTTTTT. This translates into CASERPNTGELFF.

This clone was seen a few times. The V gene is TRBV4-1, the J gene TRBJ2-1, with D hard to call. The V gene lost 0 bases and the J gene lost 8 bases, with 8 bases spanning the gap. Germline V gene lookup returns CDR1 MGHRA and CDR2 YSYEKL. This CDR3 is built from 13 residues. CDR3 in DNA: TGCGCCAGCAGCCAAGAATTACCCCATGAGCAGTTCTTC. Translation gives CASSQELPHEQFF.

This clone occurred once. The chain has TRBV19 and TRBJ2-2, with TRBD2 identical over 13 bases. CDR3 length equals 15 residues. Germline V gives CDR1 LNHDA, CDR2 SQIVND (reference sequence). V lost 4 bases, J lost 6 bases, and 2 bases stayed unmatched. The CDR3 DNA is TGTGCCAGTAGTAGAACTAGCGGGAGGGCCGGGGAGCTGTTTTTT. Protein sequence: CASSRTSGRAGELFF.

The rearrangement uses TRBV6-1 and TRBJ2-3, with TRBD2 matching 7 bases. The J segment lost 6 bases and the V segment lost 10 bases, leaving 10 bases of the junction unmatched. Germline CDR1 reads MNHNS; CDR2 reads SASEGT. This CDR3 has 13 amino acids. CDR3 residues: CATTKLADDTQYF. CDR3 coding DNA: TGTGCCACAACAAAGCTAGCGGACGATACGCAGTATTTT.

The chain is built from TRBV2 and TRBJ2-3; TRBD2 might be the D (7 bases). Germline CDR1 is SNHLY and CDR2 is FYNNEI. The V end lost 10 bases, the J end lost 0 bases, and 20 bases lay between the germline ends. This CDR3 has 16 residues. CDR3 amino acids: CATSPRGRESTDTQYF. CDR3 sequence (DNA): TGTGCCACTTCACCCCGGGGGCGGGAGAGCACAGATACGCAGTATTTT.

This chain's CDR3 is CASRINTGELFF. The CDR3 bases are TGTGCCAGCAGAATAAACACCGGGGAGCTGTTTTTT. This chain connects TRBV28 to TRBJ2-2; D unresolved. Trimming removed 6 bases at V and 2 bases at J, with 4 bases between. CDR3 length: 12 amino acids. CDR1 MDHEN and CDR2 SYDVKM come from the germline V gene.

V usage is TRBV7-9 and J usage is TRBJ2-3; perhaps TRBD2 as D (6 bases). This CDR3 region has 15 residues. Germline V gene sequence: CDR1 SEHNR, CDR2 FQNEAQ (reference sequence). V lost 0 bases to trimming and J lost 1 base, with 8 bases between them. Here the CDR3 reads CASSLAVAGTDTQYF. DNA for the CDR3: TGTGCCAGCAGCTTAGCCGTAGCGGGCACAGATACGCAGTATTTT.

The J gene is TRBJ1-3, the V gene TRBV5-4; the D is unclear. The CDR3 contains 15 residues. CDR1 and CDR2 (germline): SGHNT, YYREEE (reference sequence). Trimming shortened V by 4 bases and J by 0 bases, and 11 bases separated the two germline ends. CDR3 in DNA: TGTGCCAGCAGCGTCGACCACTTCTCTGGAAACACCATATATTTT. This gives the protein CASSVDHFSGNTIYF.

This chain's CDR3 is CASSLSLGQGTDQPQHF. CDR3 coding DNA: TGTGCCAGCAGTTTATCGTTGGGACAGGGGACTGATCAGCCCCAGCATTTT. The chain uses TRBV27 and TRBJ1-5; 10 bases are a match to TRBD1. The CDR3 contains 17 residues. The germline CDR1 and CDR2 sequences are MNHEY and SMNVEV (reference sequence). The V and J ends lost 0 bases and 5 bases, in that order; junction bases with no gene match: 7.

This clone has just a few counts. The chain is built from TRBV7-6 and TRBJ2-7, with D tentatively TRBD2 (5 bases). With 5 bases removed from V and 4 bases from J, the gap between germline ends came to 15 bases. Germline CDR1 reads SGHVS; CDR2 reads FNYEAQ. The CDR3 totals 14 residues. CDR3 loop: CASSIDRGWYEQYF. The CDR3 coding sequence is TGTGCCAGCAGCATCGACCGAGGGTGGTACGAGCAGTACTTC.

This clone has only one observation. The J gene is TRBJ1-2, the V gene TRBV6-6; 11 nucleotides align to TRBD1. The CDR3 runs 14 residues. Trimming removed 5 bases from V and 11 bases from J; junction bases left unmatched: 10. Germline V gives CDR1 MNHNY, CDR2 SVGAGI (reference sequence). CDR3 in amino acids: CASSTPGQGESYTF. The CDR3 DNA reads TGTGCCAGCAGTACCCCGGGACAGGGGGAGAGTTACACCTTC.

The V gene is TRBV9, the J gene TRBJ1-2; 8 positions agree with TRBD1. The length of the CDR3 is 15 residues. The V and J ends lost 4 bases and 8 bases, in that order; junction bases with no gene match: 13. The germline CDR1 and CDR2 sequences are SGDLS and YYNGEE. CDR3 amino acids: CASSSRPQGEEGYTF. DNA for the CDR3: TGTGCCAGCAGCTCAAGGCCACAGGGGGAAGAAGGCTACACCTTC.

The CDR3 DNA sequence: TGTGCCACCGGGGACTTCCCTAAGGAGCAGTTCTTC. Translating it yields CATGDFPKEQFF. The chain combines TRBV6-1 with TRBJ2-1, with a tentative D call TRBD2 (6 bases). V shed 10 bases and J shed 10 bases, with 17 bases lying between them. Germline assignment: CDR1 MNHNS and CDR2 SASEGT. CDR3 length equals 12 residues.

This chain uses TRBV18 with TRBJ1-2, with unresolved D. This CDR3 comprises 12 residues. CDR1 is KGHSH, CDR2 LQKENI, per germline. V was shortened by 8 bases and J by 1 base, with 8 bases between the two germline ends. The CDR3 DNA is TGTGCCAGCACTCAGGATAACTATGGCTACACCTTC. The encoded protein is CASTQDNYGYTF.

This clone was detected only once. CDR3 residues: CAISSGQGRTDTQYF. In DNA form, the CDR3 reads TGTGCCATCAGCTCAGGACAGGGGCGCACAGATACGCAGTATTTT. This chain links TRBV10-3 with TRBJ2-3; 9 bases align to TRBD1. This CDR3 region has 15 residues. CDR1 ENHRY and CDR2 SYGVKD come from the germline V gene. The V segment lost 6 bases and the J segment 1 base; nucleotides outside the gene matches: 5.

CDR3 residues: CASSQKTRGSQGTYEQYF. The CDR3 DNA reads as TGCGCCAGCAGCCAAAAAACAAGAGGGTCTCAGGGAACCTACGAGCAGTACTTC. The rearrangement links TRBV4-1 to TRBJ2-7; tentatively, D is TRBD1 or TRBD2 (5 bases each). Germline V gene sequence: CDR1 MGHRA, CDR2 YSYEKL. The germline V and J ends were trimmed by 2 bases and 2 bases, with 22 bases remaining between them. This CDR3 is built from 18 residues.

The chain has TRBV29-1 and TRBJ2-5; the match to TRBD2 covers 9 bases. This CDR3 spans 13 amino acids. V dropped 7 bases and J dropped 5; count of bases not matched to a gene: 8. Germline V gene sequence: CDR1 SQVTM, CDR2 ANQGSEA. The CDR3, as DNA: TGCAGCGCCATGGGACTAGCCCGGGAGACCCAGTACTTC. Amino acids: CSAMGLARETQYF.

The sample holds a few counts of this clone. This chain links TRBV11-2 with TRBJ1-2; D ambiguous. CDR1 SGHAT and CDR2 FQNNGV come from the germline V gene. CDR3 size: 11 residues. V was cut by 5 bases and J by 4 bases, with 5 bases left in between. The CDR3 loop reads CASSRTYGYTF. CDR3 nucleotides: TGTGCCAGCAGCCGGACCTATGGCTACACCTTC.

V is TRBV28 and J is TRBJ2-2; possibly TRBD1 or TRBD2 for D (5 bases each). The V end was cut by 2 bases, the J end by 3 bases, with 7 bases between. The CDR3 is made up of 14 amino acids. Germline assignment: CDR1 MDHEN and CDR2 SYDVKM. Here the CDR3 DNA reads TGTGCCAGCAGTTTAGGGACGGACACCGGGGAGCTGTTTTTT. Amino acid sequence: CASSLGTDTGELFF. The entire variable domain, with the rest obtained from reference TRBV28 and TRBJ2-2, is as follows: DVKVTQSSRYLVKRTGEKVFLECVQDMDHENMFWYRQDPGLGLRLIYFSYDVKMKEKGDIPEGYSVSREKKERFSLILESASTNQTSMYLCASSLGTDTGELFFGEGSRLTVL.

The chain is built from TRBV25-1 and TRBJ2-5; 11 bases agree with TRBD2. The CDR3 contains 15 residues. The ends lost 6 bases at V and 4 bases at J; junction bases unmatched: 7. Germline values: CDR1 MGHDK, CDR2 SYGVNS. The CDR3 nucleotides read TGTGCCAGCAGCTTTAGCGGGAGGGCGGGAGAGACCCAGTACTTC. This codes for CASSFSGRAGETQYF.

The chain links TRBV6-1 to TRBJ2-3, with D perhaps matching TRBD2 (8 bases). Germline CDR1 MNHNS, CDR2 SASEGT. V gave up 4 bases and J gave up 0 bases, with 20 bases separating them. The CDR3 consists of 18 residues. CDR3 nucleotides: TGTGCCAGCAGTGTTTTAGCGGGGACAGTAACTAGCACAGATACGCAGTATTTT. Translating gives CASSVLAGTVTSTDTQYF.

The J gene is TRBJ2-2, the V gene TRBV2, with D possibly matching TRBD1 (5 bases). The CDR3 is 15 residues long. With 6 bases removed from V and 2 bases from J, the gap between germline ends came to 13 bases. The germline V gene has CDR1 SNHLY and CDR2 FYNNEI. This CDR3 is CASSVVGANTGELFF. DNA for the CDR3: TGTGCCAGCAGCGTAGTAGGGGCCAACACCGGGGAGCTGTTTTTT.